Sequencing of this T cell receptor (beta chain) was carried out in a study of T-cell reconstitution after alpha-beta-depleted transplantation in children listed by TCRdb under 2016. Regarding the complete study: Using TCR repertoire profiling, the study quantitatively followed how T-cell immune reconstitution unfolded in children after TCRalphabeta/CD19-depleted allogeneic hematopoietic cell transplantation.

Interpreted using the paper, the treatment or condition label stands for: allogeneic hematopoietic cell transplantation with graft depleted of TCRalphabeta T cells and CD19 B cells. TCRalphabeta/CD19-depleted allogeneic hematopoietic cell grafts were given to the transplant recipients, all of whom were children. The library was generated by PCR. The instrument was an Illumina HiSeq 2500. TCR libraries were prepared with molecular barcoding, using unique molecular identifiers to normalize TCRbeta repertoire quantification. TCRdb reprocessed the public reads (quality trimming at Q25 with fastp, clone calling with MiXCR) and kept in-frame beta chains. Every entry covers one CDR3 protein and lists the most common genes and DNA from its rows. For this sample the table gives some 260,000 distinct CDR3 sequences, of which 20% to 30% were detected only once. Of the sample, under 5.5% is held by the ten largest clones.

Study-level results and caveats: Apparently early alphabetaT-cell count recovery about two months after transplant reportedly relied on only several hundred rapidly expanded clones derived from non-depleted graft cells. In some patients, high TCRbeta diversity at day 60 was attributed to recipient T cells and intrathymic progenitors that had survived conditioning. Over the following months the frequencies of hyperexpanded clones went down, and after one year T-cell counts and TCRbeta diversity were mostly credited to newly produced T cells.

This clonotype showed up just a few times. Its antigen specificity is not known. The input lacks base qualities; no much larger clone sits a single base away. CDR1 and CDR2, looked up from the germline V gene, are MNHEY and SVGEGT. The CDR3 contains 18 residues, cysteine and phenylalanine counted. Left in the record is the CDR3 DNA by itself, 54 bases read in frame from the first base. Germline trimming amounts to 2 bases on V and 5 bases on J, with 11 as the count of junction bases outside the gene matches. The V gene is TRBV6-2 or TRBV6-3 and the J gene is TRBJ2-1; a stretch of 11 junction bases matches TRBD2. The material was PBMCs, mostly from graft donor cells, obtained 360 days after TCRalphabeta/CD19-depleted stem cell transplant. The receptor comes from a female patient aged 2-10 years who had a stem cell transplant for congenital amegakaryocytic thrombocytopenia, so the T cells may come from the graft donor. The base sequence is TGTGCCAGCAGTTACCTTGTACTAGCGGGAGACACGGACAATGAGCAGTTCTTC. It translates as CASSYLVLAGDTDNEQFF.